Sequencing of this TCR beta chain was carried out in a study of immune evolution from preneoplasia to lung adenocarcinoma. V lost 0 bases to trimming and J lost 0 bases; unmatched junction nucleotides: 9. Germline-derived CDR1 and CDR2 are SGHDT and YYEEEE. This CDR3 is built from 18 residues. Turning to this clone: Its antigen is as yet unknown.

The method was immunoSEQ multiplex PCR; TCRdb's version includes in-frame clones alone and lacks a portion of them. The table has under 10,000 clones, 82% seen once. Study-level results: Later-stage lesions appeared to have more T cells, more diversity, less clonality.

Sample: FFPE minimally invasive lung adenocarcinoma tissue. The sequence was collected from a person aged 70 to 85 with lung adenocarcinoma. The chain recombines TRBV5-6 with TRBJ2-3, with 8 bases that match TRBD2. The CDR3 loop is CASSLAGTSGYSTDTQYF. CDR3 sequence (DNA): TGTGCCAGCAGCTTGGCGGGCACTAGCGGTTATAGCACAGATACGCAGTATTTT.